The TCR beta chain described here comes from a study of OX40 agonist ivuxolimab in advanced cancers. Study information: With a range of roughly 23 to 85, age averaged approximately 64 years, and nearly 85% were male. Eligibility rules accepted prior anti-PD-1, anti-PD-L1 or anti-CTLA-4 therapy, and 35% to 45% had some. Findings of the study overall: Doses of 0.1 to 3.0 mg/kg were accompanied by clonal expansion of CD4+ and CD8+ blood T cells by week 6.

Trimming cost V 2 bases and J 1 base; bases outside gene matches: 7. The CDR3 totals 17 residues. Looked up from germline, CDR1 is SGHRS and CDR2 is YFSETQ. Repertoires were generated with immunoSEQ multiplex PCR, while TCRdb's copy carries only in-frame clones and drops some. The data show fewer than 80,000 clones, 91% seen once. As regards this clone: Its antigen is not identified.

The sequence came from an adult with an advanced solid tumor such as melanoma, head and neck, liver or kidney cancer. The rearrangement joins TRBV5-1 to TRBJ1-4; 8 bases align to TRBD1. Source: CD4+ or CD8+ T cells sorted from blood, taken in a trial of the OX40 agonist ivuxolimab. CDR3 residues: CASSFLGRGQTNEKLFF. In DNA, the CDR3 is TGCGCCAGCAGCTTCCTCGGCAGGGGGCAAACTAATGAAAAACTGTTTTTT.